This T cell receptor (beta chain) comes out of a study of blood T cells in healthy people across ages. With V trimmed by 2 bases and J by 4 bases, 6 bases remained unmatched. CDR3 length equals 14 residues. Germline V gene sequence: CDR1 DFQATT, CDR2 SNEGSKA (reference sequence). A J-beta primer mix and a sample-barcoded 5' primer were used in a second PCR of about 7 to 12 cycles. MiXCR was run by TCRdb on the 5' RACE reads, yielding one entry per CDR3 protein. The sample consists of 730,000 or so distinct CDR3 sequences, about 40% of them appearing once. This clonotype appeared once. Every sample had a minimum of 6.5 million PBMCs isolated.

The V gene is TRBV20-1, the J gene TRBJ1-1; TRBD1 aligns across 8 bases. Specimen: blood. The clonotype was recovered from a woman in her sixties or seventies in good health. The CDR3 here is CSARPQGAGTEAFF. CDR3 in DNA: TGCAGTGCTAGACCTCAGGGGGCCGGCACTGAAGCTTTCTTT.